The 6 T cell receptor beta chains below all came from one sample that was sequenced in a study of cytomegalovirus exposure and HLA in healthy donors. Use of 60 Vbeta and 13 Jbeta primers characterized the PCR. This table comes from immunoSEQ multiplex PCR, and its TCRdb copy is limited to in-frame clones, with some not included. This sample's table reports 85,000 to 90,000 clones. Sequencing input: PBMCs. The receptors derive from a man between 50 and 59 years old in good health and CMV-seropositive.

The CDR3 reads CASSLHTAGGSETQYF. Here the CDR3 DNA reads TGTGCCAGCAGCTTACATACAGCGGGAGGTTCAGAGACCCAGTACTTC. This chain connects TRBV7-8 to TRBJ2-5; 9 bases are shared with TRBD2. With 2 bases clipped from V and 4 bases from J, the junction kept 8 bases outside the gene matches. The CDR3 has 16 amino acids. In germline, CDR1 is SGHVS, CDR2 FQNEAQ.

This chain links TRBV6-6 with TRBJ1-2; D gene unclear. V was cut by 5 bases and J by 7 bases, with 11 bases left in between. CDR1 is MNHNY, CDR2 SVGAGI, per germline (reference sequence). There are 12 residues in the CDR3. CDR3 sequence (DNA): TGTGCCAGCAGTCCCCCAGATTCTGGCTACACCTTC. It is translated as CASSPPDSGYTF.

The chain couples TRBV7-9 to TRBJ1-1; D ambiguous. The germline CDR1 and CDR2 sequences are SEHNR and FQNEAQ (reference sequence). This CDR3 spans 14 amino acids. V lost 1 base to trimming and J lost 1 base, with 7 bases between them. The DNA of the CDR3 is TGTGCCAGCAGCTTAGGGCGAGGGAACACTGAAGCTTTCTTT. Translation: CASSLGRGNTEAFF.

The chain employs TRBV19 and TRBJ1-4; possible D gene TRBD1, 5 bases. The CDR3 length is 15 residues. Germline CDR1 LNHDA, CDR2 SQIVND (reference sequence). V was pared by 6 bases and J by 7 bases, with 18 bases between. For the CDR3, the DNA is TGTGCCAGTAGCTCAAACCGGGCCAGGGTTGAAAAACTGTTTTTT. It codes for CASSSNRARVEKLFF.

V and J are TRBV30 and TRBJ2-2; a weak D match, TRBD1 (5 bases). With 2 bases removed from V and 3 bases from J, the gap between germline ends came to 7 bases. The CDR3 totals 13 residues. Germline-derived CDR1 and CDR2 are GTSNPN and SVGIG (reference sequence). CDR3 DNA: TGTGCCTGGAGTTCAGGGTACACCGGGGAGCTGTTTTTT. Translating it yields CAWSSGYTGELFF.

The CDR3 spells CASSRPGQGVDEQYF. CDR3 coding DNA: TGTGCCAGCAGTCGCCCTGGACAGGGCGTCGACGAGCAGTACTTC. The J gene is TRBJ2-7, the V gene TRBV28, with TRBD1 matching over 8 bases. Germline V gene lookup returns CDR1 MDHEN and CDR2 SYDVKM. CDR3 length equals 15 residues. Germline trimming cut 5 bases from V and 5 bases from J; bases unmatched to any gene: 11.